This T cell receptor beta chain was obtained from a study of cytomegalovirus exposure and HLA in healthy donors. Study-wide findings and caveats: The authors considered a cluster of highly shared sequence variants likely to be a sequencing artifact. Cytomegalovirus association was listed for approximately 150 TCR beta chains. Productive status was seen about 87% or about 30% of the time for most TCR beta V segments in an earlier analysis. Most TCR sequences showed up rarely, but some public TCRs showed up in many donors.

On this clone itself: Its cognate antigen is unknown.

Both 60 Vbeta primers and 13 Jbeta primers went into the PCR. The method was immunoSEQ multiplex PCR; TCRdb's version includes in-frame clones alone and lacks a portion of them. This sample has about 110,000 clones, with roughly 69% found just once. The CDR3 runs to 14 residues. V lost 6 bases to trimming and J lost 6 bases; unmatched junction nucleotides: 8. Germline V lookup: CDR1 MNHNS, CDR2 SASEGT. The TCR sequence derives from a young man in good health and CMV-seropositive. The sample taken for sequencing was PBMCs. The chain employs TRBV6-1 and TRBJ1-2; 9 positions agree with TRBD1. The CDR3 is CASSATRTGDGYTF. CDR3 bases: TGTGCCAGCAGCGCCACAAGGACAGGGGATGGCTACACCTTC.